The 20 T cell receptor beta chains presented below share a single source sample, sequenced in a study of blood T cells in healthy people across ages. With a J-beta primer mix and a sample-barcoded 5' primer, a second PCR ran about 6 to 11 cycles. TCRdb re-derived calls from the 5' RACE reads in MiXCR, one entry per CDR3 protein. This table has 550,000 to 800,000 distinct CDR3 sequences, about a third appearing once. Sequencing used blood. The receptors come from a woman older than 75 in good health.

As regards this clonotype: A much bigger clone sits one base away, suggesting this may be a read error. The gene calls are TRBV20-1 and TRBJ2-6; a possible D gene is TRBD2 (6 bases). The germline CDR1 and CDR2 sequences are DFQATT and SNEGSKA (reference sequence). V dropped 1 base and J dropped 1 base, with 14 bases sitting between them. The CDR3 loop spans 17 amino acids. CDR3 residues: CSARGRRGPSGANVLTF. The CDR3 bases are TGCAGTGCTAGAGGGCGGAGGGGTCCTTCTGGGGCCAACGTCCTGACTTTC.

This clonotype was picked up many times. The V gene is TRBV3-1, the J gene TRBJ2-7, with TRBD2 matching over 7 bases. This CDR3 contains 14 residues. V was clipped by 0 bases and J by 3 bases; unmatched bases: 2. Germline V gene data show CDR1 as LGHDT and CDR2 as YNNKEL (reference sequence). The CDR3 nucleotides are TGTGCCAGCAGCCAAGACCCGGGGGGCTACGAGCAGTACTTC. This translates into CASSQDPGGYEQYF.

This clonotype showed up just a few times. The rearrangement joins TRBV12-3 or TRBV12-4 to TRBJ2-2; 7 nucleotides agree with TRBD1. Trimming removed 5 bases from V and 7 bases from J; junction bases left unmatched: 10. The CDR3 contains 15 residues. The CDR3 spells CASSPERGQYGELFF. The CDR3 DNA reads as TGTGCCAGCAGTCCTGAGAGGGGGCAGTACGGGGAGCTGTTTTTT.

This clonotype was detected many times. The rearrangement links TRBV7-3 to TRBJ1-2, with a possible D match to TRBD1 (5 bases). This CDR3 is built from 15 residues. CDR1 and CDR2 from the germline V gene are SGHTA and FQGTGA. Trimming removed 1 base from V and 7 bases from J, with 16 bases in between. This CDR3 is CASSLKAGGTAGYTF. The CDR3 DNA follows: TGTGCCAGCAGCTTAAAAGCGGGGGGGACCGCTGGCTACACCTTC.

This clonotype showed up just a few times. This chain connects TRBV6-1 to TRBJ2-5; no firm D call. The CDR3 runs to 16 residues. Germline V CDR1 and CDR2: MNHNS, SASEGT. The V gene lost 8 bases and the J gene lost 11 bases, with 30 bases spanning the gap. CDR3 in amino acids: CASCLRTPAPYNEQYF. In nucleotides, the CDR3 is TGTGCCAGCTGTCTGCGGACCCCAGCGCCCTACAATGAGCAGTACTTC.

CDR3 DNA sequence: TGCGCCAGCAGGTCCGGGACAGGGTATGGAGATACGCAGTATTTT. Protein product: CASRSGTGYGDTQYF. The chain uses TRBV5-1 and TRBJ2-3, with 9 nucleotides matching TRBD1. J gave up 5 bases and V 5 bases, and 9 bases lay outside the gene matches. CDR3 size: 15 residues. The germline CDR1 and CDR2 sequences are SGHRS and YFSETQ.

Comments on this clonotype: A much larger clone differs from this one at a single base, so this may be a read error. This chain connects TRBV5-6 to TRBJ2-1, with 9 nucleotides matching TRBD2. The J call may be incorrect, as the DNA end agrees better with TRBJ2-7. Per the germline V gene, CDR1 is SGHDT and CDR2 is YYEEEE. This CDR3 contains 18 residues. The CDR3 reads CASSFQGAGGLYYNEQYF. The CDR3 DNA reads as TGTGCCAGCAGCTTCCAAGGAGCGGGGGGACTATACTACAATGAGCAGTACTTC.

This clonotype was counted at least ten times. Here the CDR3 DNA reads TGTGCCAGCAGCCAGGGACAGGGCATTTCACCCCTCCACTTT. Translation: CASSQGQGISPLHF. V is TRBV3-1 and J is TRBJ1-6, with 9 bases that match TRBD1. With V trimmed by 3 bases and J by 9 bases, 3 bases remained unmatched. The CDR3 runs 14 residues. CDR1 and CDR2 from the germline V gene are LGHDT and YNNKEL (reference sequence).

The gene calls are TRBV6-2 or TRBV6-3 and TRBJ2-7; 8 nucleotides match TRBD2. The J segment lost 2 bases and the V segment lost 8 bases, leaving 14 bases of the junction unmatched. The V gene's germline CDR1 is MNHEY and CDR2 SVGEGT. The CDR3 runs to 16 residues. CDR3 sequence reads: CASSPGPQRGTYEQYF. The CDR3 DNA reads TGTGCCAGCTCCCCAGGGCCACAGCGGGGGACCTACGAGCAGTACTTC.

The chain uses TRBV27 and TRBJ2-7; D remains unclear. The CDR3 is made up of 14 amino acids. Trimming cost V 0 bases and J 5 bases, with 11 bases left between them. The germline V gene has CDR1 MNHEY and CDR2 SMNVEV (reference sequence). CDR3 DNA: TGTGCCAGCAGTTTATCCCCCGACGACGACGAGCAGTACTTC. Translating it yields CASSLSPDDDEQYF.

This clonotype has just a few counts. CDR3 sequence reads: CASSLLYRAKGTDTQYF. The DNA of the CDR3 is TGTGCCAGCAGTTTATTGTACCGGGCAAAAGGGACAGATACGCAGTATTTT. The V call is TRBV12-3 or TRBV12-4, the J call TRBJ2-3; D not resolved. There are 17 residues in the CDR3. With 2 bases removed from V and 3 bases from J, the gap between germline ends came to 18 bases.

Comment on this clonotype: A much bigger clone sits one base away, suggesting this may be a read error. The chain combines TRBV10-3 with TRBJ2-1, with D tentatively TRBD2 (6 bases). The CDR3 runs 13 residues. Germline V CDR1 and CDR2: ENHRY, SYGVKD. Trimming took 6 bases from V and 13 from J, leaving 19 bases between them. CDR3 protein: CAIRRGTGETQFF. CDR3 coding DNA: TGTGCCATCAGGCGGGGCACCGGAGAGACCCAGTTCTTC.

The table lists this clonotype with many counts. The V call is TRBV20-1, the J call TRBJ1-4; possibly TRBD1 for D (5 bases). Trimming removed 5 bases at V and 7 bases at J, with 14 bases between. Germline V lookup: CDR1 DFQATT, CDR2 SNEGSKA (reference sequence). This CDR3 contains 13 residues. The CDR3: CSAPDLQGEKLFF. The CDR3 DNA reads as TGCAGTGCTCCGGACCTTCAGGGTGAAAAACTGTTTTTT.

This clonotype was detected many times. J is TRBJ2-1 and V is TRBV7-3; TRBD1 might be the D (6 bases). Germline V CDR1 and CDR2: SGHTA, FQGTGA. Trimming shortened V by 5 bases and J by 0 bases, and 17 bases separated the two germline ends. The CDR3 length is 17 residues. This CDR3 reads CASSPRGGRSSYNEQFF. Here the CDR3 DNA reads TGTGCCAGCAGCCCCCGAGGGGGACGGTCCTCCTACAATGAGCAGTTCTTC. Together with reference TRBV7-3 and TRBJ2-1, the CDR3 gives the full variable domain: GAGVSQTPSNKVTEKGKYVELRCDPISGHTALYWYRQSLGQGPEFLIYFQGTGAADDSGLPNDRFFAVRPEGSVSTLKIQRTERGDSAVYLCASSPRGGRSSYNEQFFGPGTRLTVL.

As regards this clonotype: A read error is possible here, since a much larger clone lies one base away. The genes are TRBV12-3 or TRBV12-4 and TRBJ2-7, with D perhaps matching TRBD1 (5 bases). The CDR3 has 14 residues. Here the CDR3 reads CASGLWGLKGEQYF. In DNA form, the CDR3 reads TGTGCCAGCGGTTTATGGGGCCTAAAGGGCGAGCAGTACTTC.

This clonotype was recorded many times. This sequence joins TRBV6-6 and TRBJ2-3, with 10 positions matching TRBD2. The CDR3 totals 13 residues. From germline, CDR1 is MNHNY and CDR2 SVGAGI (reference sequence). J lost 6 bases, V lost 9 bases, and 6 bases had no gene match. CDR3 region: CASRGTSDDTQYF. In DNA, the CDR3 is TGTGCCAGTCGCGGGACTAGCGACGATACGCAGTATTTT.

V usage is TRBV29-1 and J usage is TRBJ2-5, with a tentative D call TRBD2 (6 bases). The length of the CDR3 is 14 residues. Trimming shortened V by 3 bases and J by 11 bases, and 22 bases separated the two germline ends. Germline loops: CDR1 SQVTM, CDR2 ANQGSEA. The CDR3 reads CSVEGGKAFNEQYF. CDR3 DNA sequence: TGCAGCGTTGAGGGGGGAAAGGCTTTCAATGAGCAGTACTTC.

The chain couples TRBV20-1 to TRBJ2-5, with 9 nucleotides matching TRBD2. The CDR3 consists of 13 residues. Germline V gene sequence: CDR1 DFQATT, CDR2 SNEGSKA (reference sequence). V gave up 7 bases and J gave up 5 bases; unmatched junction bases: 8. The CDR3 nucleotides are TGCAGTGTAACGCTAGCGGGGCGCGAGACCCAGTACTTC. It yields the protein CSVTLAGRETQYF.

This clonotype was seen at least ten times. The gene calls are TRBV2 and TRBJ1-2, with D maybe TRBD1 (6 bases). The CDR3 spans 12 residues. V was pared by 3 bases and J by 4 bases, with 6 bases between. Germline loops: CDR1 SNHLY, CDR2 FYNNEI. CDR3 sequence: CASSDRGYGYTF. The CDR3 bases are TGTGCCAGCAGTGACAGGGGCTATGGCTACACCTTC.

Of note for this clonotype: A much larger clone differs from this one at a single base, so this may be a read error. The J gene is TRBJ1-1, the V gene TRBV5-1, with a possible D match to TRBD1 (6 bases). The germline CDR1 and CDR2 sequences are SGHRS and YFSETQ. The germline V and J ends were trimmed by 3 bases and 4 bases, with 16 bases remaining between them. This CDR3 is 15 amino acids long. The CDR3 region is CASSWSGALGTEAFF. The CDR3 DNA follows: TGCGCCAGCAGCTGGTCGGGGGCGCTGGGCACTGAAGCTTTCTTT.